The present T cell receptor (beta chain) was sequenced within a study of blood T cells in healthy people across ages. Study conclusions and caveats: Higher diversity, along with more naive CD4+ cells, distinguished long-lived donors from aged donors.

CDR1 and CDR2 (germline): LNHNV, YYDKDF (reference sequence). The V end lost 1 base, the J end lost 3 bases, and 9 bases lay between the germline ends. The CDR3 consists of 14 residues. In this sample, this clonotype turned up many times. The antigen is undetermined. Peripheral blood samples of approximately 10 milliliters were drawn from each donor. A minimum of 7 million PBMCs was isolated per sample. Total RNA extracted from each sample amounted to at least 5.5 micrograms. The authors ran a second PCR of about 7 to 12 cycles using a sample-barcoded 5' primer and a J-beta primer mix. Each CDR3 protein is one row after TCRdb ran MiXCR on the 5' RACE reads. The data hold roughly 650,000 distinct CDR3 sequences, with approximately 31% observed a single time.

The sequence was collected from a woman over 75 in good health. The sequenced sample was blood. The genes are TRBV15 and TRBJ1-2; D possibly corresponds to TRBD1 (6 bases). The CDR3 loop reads CATSRGTEDYGYTF. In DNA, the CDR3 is TGTGCCACCAGCAGAGGGACAGAAGACTATGGCTACACCTTC.